Here is one T cell receptor (beta chain) with its context. These data belong to a study of blood T cell repertoires in COVID-19. Study in general: From the United States, Italy and Spain came samples of acute and convalescent COVID-19.

Generated by immunoSEQ multiplex PCR, the TCRdb table keeps only in-frame clones and is missing some. Of a few hundred thousand clones in the sample, 70% to 90% are singletons; the top ten hold roughly 9.6%. Germline loops: CDR1 DFQATT, CDR2 SNEGSKA (reference sequence). The V gene lost 3 bases and the J gene lost 5 bases, with 11 bases spanning the gap. This CDR3 spans 13 amino acids. V gene TRBV20-1 combines with J gene TRBJ1-5; unclear D gene. The sample consisted of peripheral blood. The source is a woman aged 70-85 years with acute or convalescent COVID-19. The CDR3 here is CSASPGGDQPQHF. The CDR3 DNA reads TGCAGTGCTAGTCCGGGTGGTGATCAGCCCCAGCATTTT.